In its sample, the clone carrying this T cell receptor (beta chain) was seen many times. The sample belongs to a study of neurological immune-mediated disorders. TCRdb called the 5' RACE reads again in MiXCR, with one record for every CDR3 protein. Among roughly 90,000 distinct CDR3 sequences listed, around 3.5% were seen once. Sequencing was carried out using PBMCs. The TCR comes from a woman aged 45-65 years with multiple sclerosis.

The CDR3 region is CSARGTRPNEQFF. The CDR3, as DNA: TGCAGTGCTCGCGGGACAAGGCCCAATGAGCAGTTCTTC. The rearrangement uses TRBV20-1 and TRBJ2-1; D could derive from TRBD1 or TRBD2 (6 bases each). V lost 5 bases and J 6 bases, leaving 14 bases between the germline ends. CDR1 and CDR2 from the germline V gene are DFQATT and SNEGSKA (reference sequence). CDR3 length equals 13 residues.